The 21 T cell receptor beta chains reported below all come from one sample, sequenced in a study of OX40 agonist ivuxolimab in advanced cancers. Data came from immunoSEQ multiplex PCR; TCRdb stores just in-frame clones and leaves some out. The sample includes about 79,000 clones, 90% of them seen just once. Here the sequenced sample was CD4+ or CD8+ T cells sorted from blood, taken in a trial of the OX40 agonist ivuxolimab. Receptor source: an adult with an advanced solid tumor such as melanoma, head and neck, liver or kidney cancer.

The table lists this clone with a count of one. The genes are TRBV19 and TRBJ2-3; D may match TRBD1 or TRBD2 (5 bases each). Germline assignment: CDR1 LNHDA and CDR2 SQIVND (reference sequence). This CDR3 is built from 14 residues. V was clipped by 7 bases and J by 6 bases, with 17 bases between them. The CDR3 sequence: CASTSRFEGDTQYF. In DNA, the CDR3 is TGTGCCAGTACCTCCCGGTTCGAGGGGGATACGCAGTATTTT.

This clone has more than one count but fewer than ten. The rearrangement uses TRBV29-1 and TRBJ1-5; 8 bases fit TRBD1. V was pared by 5 bases and J by 5 bases, with 5 bases of the junction left unmatched. CDR3 size: 13 residues. Germline-derived CDR1 and CDR2 are SQVTM and ANQGSEA. The CDR3 coding sequence is TGCAGCGTTTCACAGGGGGTTCATCAGCCCCAGCATTTT. Translating gives CSVSQGVHQPQHF.

The chain uses TRBV4-1 and TRBJ1-4, with TRBD1 matching 7 bases. With 2 bases clipped from V and 8 bases from J, the junction kept 5 bases outside the gene matches. This CDR3 is 14 amino acids long. Per the germline V gene, CDR1 is MGHRA and CDR2 is YSYEKL. CDR3 DNA sequence: TGCGCCAGCAGCCAACTCCCGGGACAGGAAAAACTGTTTTTT. It translates to CASSQLPGQEKLFF.

The J gene is TRBJ2-2, the V gene TRBV19; 12 bases align to TRBD1. V trimming: 7 bases; J trimming: 1 base; junction bases outside the gene matches: 16. The CDR3 length is 20 residues. Per the germline V gene, CDR1 is LNHDA and CDR2 is SQIVND (reference sequence). Here the CDR3 reads CASMGRDRGRRDLNTGELFF. As DNA, the CDR3 is TGTGCCAGTATGGGCCGGGACAGGGGGCGTAGAGACTTGAACACCGGGGAGCTGTTTTTT.

There are a few counts of this clone. This rearrangement joins TRBV18 to TRBJ2-2; tentative D call: TRBD1 (5 bases). The CDR3 runs 13 residues. Deletions cut 5 bases from V and 5 bases from J, with 9 bases between. From germline, CDR1 is KGHSH and CDR2 LQKENI. The CDR3 here is CASSAQGTGELFF. CDR3 bases: TGTGCCAGCTCAGCCCAGGGAACCGGGGAGCTGTTTTTT.

The chain couples TRBV19 to TRBJ1-1; the D gene is possibly TRBD1 (6 bases). V lost 6 bases and J lost 1, with 15 bases in between. Germline CDR1 reads LNHDA; CDR2 reads SQIVND (reference sequence). This CDR3 is 15 amino acids long. CDR3 sequence: CASRKGGVWNTEAFF. For the CDR3, the DNA is TGTGCCAGTAGGAAAGGGGGGGTCTGGAACACTGAAGCTTTCTTT.

The chain links TRBV19 to TRBJ2-1, with 11 bases matching TRBD2. This CDR3 comprises 14 residues. Trimming took 7 bases from V and 7 from J; bases not matched to a gene: 6. Germline V CDR1 and CDR2: LNHDA, SQIVND (reference sequence). CDR3 residues: CASNLAGGGNEQFF. The CDR3 DNA is TGTGCCAGTAACCTAGCGGGGGGCGGAAATGAGCAGTTCTTC.

This clone was picked up one time. This chain joins TRBV6-4 and TRBJ1-2; 7 positions match TRBD1. There are 16 residues in the CDR3. Per the germline V gene, CDR1 is MRHNA and CDR2 is SNTAGT. Trimming cost V 6 bases and J 4 bases; bases outside gene matches: 14. Here the CDR3 DNA reads TGTGCCAGCAGAAGTAAAGGAGCAGGGGGAAGCTATGGCTACACCTTC. Translating it yields CASRSKGAGGSYGYTF.

The J gene is TRBJ1-2, the V gene TRBV5-6; possibly TRBD1 for D (6 bases). Germline V gene data show CDR1 as SGHDT and CDR2 as YYEEEE. This CDR3 spans 15 amino acids. Between the trimmed V and J ends, which lost 0 bases and 4 bases, there was a span of 13 bases. The DNA for the CDR3 is TGTGCCAGCAGCTTGGCAGGGGTCGGGGTCTATGGCTACACCTTC. As protein: CASSLAGVGVYGYTF.

This sequence joins TRBV19 and TRBJ1-5; D gene unclear. The CDR3 consists of 12 residues. CDR1 is LNHDA, CDR2 SQIVND, per germline (reference sequence). Trimming cost V 6 bases and J 4 bases, with 7 bases left between them. CDR3 protein: CASRWQNQPQHF. The DNA for the CDR3 is TGTGCCAGTAGGTGGCAGAATCAGCCCCAGCATTTT.

The chain joins TRBV10-3 to TRBJ1-1; possible D gene TRBD1, 5 bases. This CDR3 region has 13 residues. From germline, CDR1 is ENHRY and CDR2 SYGVKD. Trimming stripped 7 bases from V and 5 bases from J, with 14 bases between. The CDR3 sequence is CAINEVGGTEAFF. CDR3 in DNA: TGTGCCATCAACGAGGTTGGGGGGACTGAAGCTTTCTTT.

The rearrangement joins TRBV7-9 to TRBJ2-7; 9 bases map to TRBD1. This CDR3 has 14 amino acids. Germline V CDR1 and CDR2: SEHNR, FQNEAQ (reference sequence). Trimming took 4 bases from V and 3 from J; bases not matched to a gene: 4. The CDR3 region has the DNA TGTGCCAGCAGCTCCGACAGGGGGAACTACGAGCAGTACTTC. This gives the protein CASSSDRGNYEQYF.

The rearrangement joins TRBV10-3 to TRBJ1-2; TRBD1 matches at 10 bases. Trimming cost V 8 bases and J 4 bases; bases outside gene matches: 7. Germline CDR1 is ENHRY and CDR2 is SYGVKD. The CDR3 runs 14 residues. CDR3 DNA sequence: TGTGCCATCCGACAGGGGGCGCACCTCTATGGCTACACCTTC. It yields the protein CAIRQGAHLYGYTF.

The CDR3 coding sequence is TGTGCCAGCAGCTTACTCCATCACGCGAACACCGGGGAGCTGTTTTTT. Protein product: CASSLLHHANTGELFF. V gene TRBV11-2 combines with J gene TRBJ2-2; D is undetermined. Per germline, CDR1 SGHAT and CDR2 FQNNGV. V gave up 2 bases and J gave up 0 bases, with 10 bases separating them. The CDR3 sequence is 16 residues long.

J is TRBJ1-1 and V is TRBV5-1; 12 bases align to TRBD1. The CDR3 contains 14 residues. Unmatched junction bases numbered 3, after V lost 7 bases and J lost 2 bases. Germline V gene sequence: CDR1 SGHRS, CDR2 YFSETQ. As DNA, the CDR3 is TGCGCCAGCCGGGGACAGGGGGCTAACACTGAAGCTTTCTTT. Translated, it gives CASRGQGANTEAFF. Full variable domain (rest looked up from reference TRBV5-1 and TRBJ1-1): KAGVTQTPRYLIKTRGQQVTLSCSPISGHRSVSWYQQTPGQGLQFLFEYFSETQRNKGNFPGRFSGRQFSNSRSEMNVSTLELGDSALYLCASRGQGANTEAFFGQGTRLTVV.

This sequence joins TRBV30 and TRBJ2-3; the D call may be TRBD1 or TRBD2 (7 bases each). The V and J ends lost 5 bases and 2 bases respectively, with 14 bases between them. The CDR3 covers 14 residues. From germline, CDR1 is GTSNPN and CDR2 SVGIG (reference sequence). CDR3 sequence (DNA): TGTGCCTGGGAGCAGGGGGGGGTCACAGATACGCAGTATTTT. This sequence encodes CAWEQGGVTDTQYF. Using reference TRBV30 and TRBJ2-3 for the parts outside the CDR3, the full variable domain is SQTIHQWPATLVQPVGSPLSLECTVEGTSNPNLYWYRQAAGRGLQLLFYSVGIGQISSEVPQNLSASRPQDRQFILSSKKLLLSDSGFYLCAWEQGGVTDTQYFGPGTRLTVL.

This chain connects TRBV6-1 to TRBJ2-1; 9 bases match TRBD2. Per germline, CDR1 MNHNS and CDR2 SASEGT. The CDR3 sequence is 16 residues long. Unmatched junction bases numbered 3, after V lost 1 base and J lost 2 bases. The CDR3, as DNA: TGTGCCAGCAGTGAAGGGCGGGGGGGCCCCTACAATGAGCAGTTCTTC. It is translated as CASSEGRGGPYNEQFF.

CDR3: CSVDREGQGYTF. The DNA of the CDR3 is TGCAGCGTTGACAGGGAGGGACAGGGCTACACCTTC. The V gene is TRBV29-1, the J gene TRBJ1-2; 7 nucleotides align to TRBD1. The V segment lost 3 bases and the J segment 8 bases; nucleotides outside the gene matches: 6. CDR3 length: 12 residues. Per the germline V gene, CDR1 is SQVTM and CDR2 is ANQGSEA.

The J gene is TRBJ2-5, the V gene TRBV28, with TRBD2 matching over 9 bases. The CDR3 length is 14 residues. CDR1 is MDHEN, CDR2 SYDVKM, per germline. After removal of 5 bases from V and 5 bases from J, the junction contained 6 bases not matched to a gene. CDR3 bases: TGTGCCAGCAGTACCTCGGCGGGAGGGGAGACCCAGTACTTC. Amino acid sequence: CASSTSAGGETQYF.

This rearrangement joins TRBV28 to TRBJ1-5; D perhaps matches TRBD1 (5 bases). V lost 4 bases and J lost 0, with 25 bases in between. Germline CDR1 MDHEN, CDR2 SYDVKM. CDR3 length equals 20 residues. DNA for the CDR3: TGTGCCAGCAGTTCCCAATTAGACAGAATTAGACATTATAGCAATCAGCCCCAGCATTTT. Residues: CASSSQLDRIRHYSNQPQHF.

The rearrangement uses TRBV6-1 and TRBJ2-2; D gene ambiguous. V shed 1 base and J shed 8 bases, with 11 bases lying between them. There are 14 residues in the CDR3. The germline V gene has CDR1 MNHNS and CDR2 SASEGT. The CDR3 reads CASSEVSLHGELFF. In DNA, the CDR3 is TGTGCCAGCAGTGAAGTATCCTTACATGGGGAGCTGTTTTTT.